Below, 14 T cell receptor beta chains from the same sample are listed, as sequenced in a study of T-cell memory formation after mild COVID-19. Via MiXCR, TCRdb re-called the 5' RACE reads, giving one row per CDR3 protein. The table records 400,000 to 550,000 distinct CDR3 sequences, 20% to 25% of them present only once. Sequenced input: PBMCs or a T cell subset sorted from them (not recorded which). These receptors were taken from an adult woman who had mild COVID-19 (a few samples of this study predate the infection). Cell type and time point are not known.

The table lists this clonotype with a few counts. The chain is built from TRBV5-1 and TRBJ2-1; perhaps TRBD2 as D (5 bases). V gave up 0 bases and J gave up 5 bases, with 12 bases separating them. This CDR3 is built from 15 residues. Per germline, CDR1 SGHRS and CDR2 YFSETQ. The CDR3 nucleotides read TGCGCCAGCAGCTTGGTCGTCTCGGGGAACAATGAGCAGTTCTTC. Its protein product is CASSLVVSGNNEQFF.

This clonotype was seen once. The J gene is TRBJ2-5, the V gene TRBV5-1; 8 nucleotides match TRBD1. Germline loops: CDR1 SGHRS, CDR2 YFSETQ. J gave up 2 bases and V 5 bases, and 5 bases lay outside the gene matches. The CDR3 loop spans 14 amino acids. The CDR3 loop reads CASRRTGRQETQYF. The CDR3 DNA reads TGCGCCAGCAGGCGGACAGGGAGACAAGAGACCCAGTACTTC.

The chain joins TRBV15 to TRBJ2-7, with 7 positions matching TRBD2. Germline V CDR1 and CDR2: LNHNV, YYDKDF (reference sequence). This CDR3 contains 18 residues. The trim removed 0 bases at V and 1 base at J, leaving 12 bases unmatched. The CDR3 protein is CATSRDRLRGLGSYEQYF. As DNA, the CDR3 is TGTGCCACCAGCAGAGATCGCCTGCGGGGGTTGGGGTCCTACGAGCAGTACTTC. Using reference TRBV15 and TRBJ2-7 for the parts outside the CDR3, the full variable domain is DAMVIQNPRYQVTQFGKPVTLSCSQTLNHNVMYWYQQKSSQAPKLLFHYYDKDFNNEADTPDNFQSRRPNTSFCFLDIRSPGLGDTAMYLCATSRDRLRGLGSYEQYFGPGTRLTVT.

The gene calls are TRBV28 and TRBJ2-7; TRBD1 matches at 7 bases. Per germline, CDR1 MDHEN and CDR2 SYDVKM. V was clipped by 8 bases and J by 3 bases; unmatched bases: 10. The CDR3 length is 14 residues. The CDR3 nucleotides read TGTGCCAGCGCCCAGGACAGGAGCCGCTACGAGCAGTACTTC. Protein sequence: CASAQDRSRYEQYF.

This rearrangement joins TRBV24-1 to TRBJ2-2; D call uncertain. The V end was cut by 1 base, the J end by 5 bases, with 7 bases between. Germline V gene data show CDR1 as KGHDR and CDR2 as SFDVKD. The CDR3 sequence is 14 residues long. CDR3 in DNA: TGTGCCACCAGTGATTTTAGGGATACCGGGGAGCTGTTTTTT. Translation: CATSDFRDTGELFF.

The chain employs TRBV10-2 and TRBJ2-7, with D perhaps TRBD2 (7 bases). CDR3 size: 17 residues. The germline gives CDR1 WSHSY, CDR2 SAAADI. V was cut by 6 bases and J by 3 bases, with 24 bases left in between. The CDR3 bases are TGCGCCAGCAGCCCTCCGAAGGCGGGGGCCGAAATCTACGAGCAGTACTTC. Encoded protein: CASSPPKAGAEIYEQYF.

V is TRBV11-2 and J is TRBJ1-6; D may be TRBD1 (6 bases). There are 16 residues in the CDR3. Germline CDR1 SGHAT, CDR2 FQNNGV. V lost 5 bases to trimming and J lost 5 bases, with 16 bases between them. CDR3 residues: CASSQNPGDNNSPLHF. CDR3 in DNA: TGTGCCAGCAGCCAAAACCCAGGGGACAATAATTCACCCCTCCACTTT.

This clonotype was detected a few times. This chain links TRBV2 with TRBJ2-2; TRBD2 aligns across 7 bases. The V gene's germline CDR1 is SNHLY and CDR2 FYNNEI. This CDR3 region has 14 residues. Trimming removed 7 bases from V and 0 bases from J; junction bases left unmatched: 2. The CDR3 coding sequence is TGTGCCAGCAAGCTAGCGGCGAACACCGGGGAGCTGTTTTTT. It yields the protein CASKLAANTGELFF. Full variable domain (rest looked up from reference TRBV2 and TRBJ2-2): EPEVTQTPSHQVTQMGQEVILRCVPISNHLYFYWYRQILGQKVEFLVSFYNNEISEKSEIFDDQFSVERPDGSNFTLKIRSTKLEDSAMYFCASKLAANTGELFFGEGSRLTVL.

The genes are TRBV25-1 and TRBJ1-1; 7 nucleotides agree with TRBD1. The V gene end was trimmed by 5 bases and the J gene end by 4 bases; junction bases not matched to a gene: 7. Germline V CDR1 and CDR2: MGHDK, SYGVNS. This CDR3 spans 14 amino acids. The CDR3 DNA sequence: TGTGCCAGCAGTCTACAGGGGATAGGCACTGAAGCTTTCTTT. The encoded protein is CASSLQGIGTEAFF.

At least ten counts were recorded for this clonotype. One junction end disagrees with the germline gene, perhaps due to a read error. The rearrangement joins TRBV7-2 to TRBJ2-1; either TRBD1 or TRBD2 may fit D (6 bases each). The length of the CDR3 is 13 residues. Germline V gene sequence: CDR1 SGHTA, CDR2 FQGNSA. In DNA, the CDR3 is TGCGCCAGCAGCTTTGGGGGGCCCAATGAGCAGTTCTTC. This encodes CASSFGGPNEQFF.

This rearrangement joins TRBV5-5 to TRBJ1-1, with a weak D call TRBD1 (6 bases). V was pared by 4 bases and J by 6 bases, with 19 bases between. This CDR3 is 15 amino acids long. Germline CDR1 is SGHKS and CDR2 is YYEKEE (reference sequence). In DNA form, the CDR3 reads TGTGCCAGCAGCCGGTGGTTGGGGGCTGTGTCTGAAGCTTTCTTT. Its translation: CASSRWLGAVSEAFF.

The chain combines TRBV27 with TRBJ2-3; 10 bases are a match to TRBD2. Germline loops: CDR1 MNHEY, CDR2 SMNVEV (reference sequence). This CDR3 is built from 15 residues. The V gene end was trimmed by 5 bases and the J gene end by 2 bases; junction bases not matched to a gene: 4. The CDR3 region has the DNA TGTGCCAGCAGTGGACTAGCGGTGTACACAGATACGCAGTATTTT. This encodes CASSGLAVYTDTQYF.

The chain couples TRBV4-3 to TRBJ2-2, with D perhaps assigned TRBD1 or TRBD2 (5 bases each). Per germline, CDR1 LGHNA and CDR2 YSLEER. The V end lost 0 bases, the J end lost 8 bases, and 13 bases lay between the germline ends. The length of the CDR3 is 15 residues. Written as DNA, the CDR3 is TGCGCCAGCAGCCAAGACATGAGGGGACGAGGGGAGCTGTTTTTT. Protein product: CASSQDMRGRGELFF.

This clonotype was picked up a small number of times. The chain recombines TRBV27 with TRBJ2-3, with D tentatively TRBD1 (6 bases). Germline V lookup: CDR1 MNHEY, CDR2 SMNVEV (reference sequence). This CDR3 has 13 residues. Trimming stripped 6 bases from V and 10 bases from J, with 17 bases between. The DNA for the CDR3 is TGTGCCAGCAGACTTATCAAACAGGGCTCGCAGTATTTT. The encoded protein is CASRLIKQGSQYF.